These T cell receptor beta chains were read from a single sample in a study of blood T cell repertoires in COVID-19. Assay: immunoSEQ multiplex PCR; the TCRdb copy retains only in-frame clones and omits some. The sample yields 250,000 to 350,000 clones, more than 80% seen once. The source material was peripheral blood. The source of these receptors is a woman aged 25 to 39 with COVID-19, enrolled during active disease. CDR3s include the opening cysteine and the closing phenylalanine or tryptophan. The order of the fields is V gene, J gene, D gene, clone size, CDR3 protein, CDR3 DNA. The D gene is left open where the match is weak. Clone size is shown for a subset of rows, as once, few, many or a class of expanded clone.

>TRBV11-2|TRBJ2-7|TRBD2|-
CASSLAWSGSSYEQYF
TGTGCCAGCAGCTTGGCTTGGAGCGGGAGCTCCTACGAGCAGTACTTC
>TRBV5-1|TRBJ2-3|TRBD2|-
CASSSGLATDTQYF
TGCGCCAGCAGTTCGGGACTAGCGACAGATACGCAGTATTTT
>TRBV7-9|TRBJ2-5|-|-
CASSFQQGRGTQYF
TGTGCCAGCAGCTTCCAACAGGGACGGGGGACCCAGTACTTC
>TRBV9|TRBJ1-4|TRBD1|-
CASSVGLGQGGEKLFF
TGTGCCAGCAGCGTAGGGTTAGGACAGGGGGGAGAAAAACTGTTTTTT
>TRBV7-9|TRBJ2-7|TRBD2|-
CASSTGTSKYEQYF
TGTGCCAGCAGCACCGGGACTAGCAAGTACGAGCAGTACTTC
>TRBV3-1/TRBV3-2|TRBJ1-6|-|-
CASSQPGSPYSPLHF
TGTGCCAGCAGCCAACCGGGATCCCCCTATTCACCCCTCCACTTT
>TRBV6-5|TRBJ2-3|TRBD2|-
CASTKGTSGRGQYF
TGTGCCAGCACCAAAGGGACTAGCGGGAGGGGGCAGTATTTT
>TRBV19|TRBJ2-1|-|-
CASSQTRRDEQFF
TGTGCCAGTAGTCAGACTAGGAGGGATGAGCAGTTCTTC
>TRBV6-4|TRBJ2-6|-|once
CASSPGASGANVLTF
TGTGCCAGCTCGCCAGGGGCCTCTGGGGCCAACGTCCTGACTTTC
>TRBV7-8|TRBJ1-3|TRBD1|-
CASSIRQGGNTIYF
TGTGCCAGCAGCATACGACAGGGGGGAAACACCATATATTTT
>TRBV9|TRBJ2-7|TRBD1|-
CARSRRDRGNYEQYF
TGTGCCAGATCGAGGCGGGACAGGGGTAACTACGAGCAGTACTTC
>TRBV2|TRBJ2-2|TRBD1|-
CASSARGQTGELFF
TGTGCCAGCAGTGCCAGGGGGCAGACCGGGGAGCTGTTTTTT
>TRBV5-1|TRBJ2-2|TRBD1|once
CASSGTGGTGELFF
TGCGCCAGCAGTGGGACAGGGGGCACCGGGGAGCTGTTTTTT
>TRBV10-3|TRBJ1-3|-|-
CATSYPSGNTIYF
TGTGCCACCTCCTACCCCTCTGGAAACACCATATATTTT
>TRBV5-5|TRBJ2-1|TRBD2|-
CASSLGLAGINEQFF
TGTGCCAGCAGCCTTGGACTAGCGGGGATCAATGAGCAGTTCTTC
>TRBV7-7|TRBJ2-2|-|-
CASSYQVNGELFF
TGTGCTAGCAGCTATCAGGTTAACGGGGAGCTGTTTTTT
>TRBV12-2|TRBJ1-6|-|-
CASRPTGDNSPLHF
TGTGCAAGTCGCCCGACAGGGGATAATTCACCCCTCCACTTT
>TRBV27|TRBJ1-2|-|once
CASRTGDGGYTF
TGTGCCAGCCGCACAGGAGACGGTGGCTACACCTTC
>TRBV10-1|TRBJ2-3|-|-
CASSGAGAIADTQYF
TGCGCCAGCAGTGGGGCAGGGGCTATCGCAGATACGCAGTATTTT
>TRBV19|TRBJ2-2|-|-
CASSIFRQNTGELFF
TGTGCCAGTAGTATATTTCGACAGAACACCGGGGAGCTGTTTTTT
>TRBV30|TRBJ1-5|TRBD1|-
CAWSVREGARSQPQHF
TGTGCCTGGAGTGTACGGGAGGGGGCGAGGAGCCAGCCCCAGCATTTT
>TRBV24-1|TRBJ2-5|TRBD1|-
CATSEPPGTGQETQYF
TGTGCCACCAGTGAACCCCCCGGGACAGGGCAAGAGACCCAGTACTTC
>TRBV11-2|TRBJ2-3|-|-
CASSLVGTGGAGDTQYF
TGTGCCAGCAGCTTAGTTGGGACTGGAGGGGCGGGTGATACGCAGTATTTT
>TRBV5-1|TRBJ1-3|-|-
CASSSGEYGNTIYF
TGCGCCAGCAGCTCAGGGGAGTACGGAAACACCATATATTTT
>TRBV19|TRBJ2-7|TRBD1|once
CASSRDRVSYEQYF
TGTGCCAGTAGTAGGGACAGGGTCTCCTACGAGCAGTACTTC
>TRBV2|TRBJ1-4|TRBD1|few
CASSATGTGHEKLFF
TGTGCCAGCAGTGCCACCGGGACAGGGCACGAAAAACTGTTTTTT
>TRBV27|TRBJ1-5|TRBD1|-
CASSSGQGRFQPQHF
TGTGCCAGCAGTTCGGGACAGGGTAGGTTTCAGCCCCAGCATTTT
>TRBV2|TRBJ2-1|TRBD2|-
CASSERVAGYNEQFF
TGTGCCAGCAGTGAAAGGGTAGCGGGGTACAATGAGCAGTTCTTC
>TRBV28|TRBJ2-5|-|once
CATPRRTGGEETQYF
TGTGCCACCCCGCGACGGACAGGCGGGGAAGAGACCCAGTACTTC
>TRBV3-1/TRBV3-2|TRBJ2-4|-|-
CASSQSDIRLVLKNIQYF
TGTGCCAGCAGCCAATCGGATATAAGACTAGTTTTAAAAAACATTCAGTACTTC
>TRBV4-3|TRBJ1-1|TRBD1|-
CASSQAGTGGAWTEAFF
TGCGCCAGCAGCCAAGCGGGGACAGGGGGCGCGTGGACTGAAGCTTTCTTT
>TRBV20-1|TRBJ2-2|TRBD2|-
CSASRLAGGTGELFF
TGCAGTGCTAGTCGGCTAGCGGGAGGAACCGGGGAGCTGTTTTTT
>TRBV24-1|TRBJ2-2|TRBD1|once
CATGTGGGTGELFF
TGTGCCACCGGGACAGGGGGCGGTACCGGGGAGCTGTTTTTT
>TRBV6-5|TRBJ2-4|-|-
CASRQLSGIQYF
TGTGCCAGCCGCCAGCTCTCAGGCATTCAGTACTTC
>TRBV7-8|TRBJ1-3|-|-
CASSLEQYSGNTIYF
TGTGCCAGCAGCTTAGAACAGTACTCTGGAAACACCATATATTTT
>TRBV12-3/TRBV12-4|TRBJ1-2|TRBD1|-
CASSLLTGNGYTF
TGTGCCAGCAGTTTACTGACAGGGAACGGCTACACCTTC